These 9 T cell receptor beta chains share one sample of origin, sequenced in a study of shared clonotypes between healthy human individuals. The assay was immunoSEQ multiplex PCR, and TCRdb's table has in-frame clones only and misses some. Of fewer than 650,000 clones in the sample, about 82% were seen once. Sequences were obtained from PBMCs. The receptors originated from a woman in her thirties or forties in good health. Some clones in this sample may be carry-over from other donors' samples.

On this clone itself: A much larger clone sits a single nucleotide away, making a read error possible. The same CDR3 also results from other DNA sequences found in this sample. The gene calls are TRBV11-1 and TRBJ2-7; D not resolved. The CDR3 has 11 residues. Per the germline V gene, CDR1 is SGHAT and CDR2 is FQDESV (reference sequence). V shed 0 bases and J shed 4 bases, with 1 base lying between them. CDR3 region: CASSLAYEQYF. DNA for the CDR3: TGTGCCAGCAGCTTAGCTTACGAGCAGTACTTC. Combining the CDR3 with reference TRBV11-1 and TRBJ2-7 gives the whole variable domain EAEVAQSPRYKITEKSQAVAFWCDPISGHATLYWYRQILGQGPELLVQFQDESVVDDSQLPKDRFSAERLKGVDSTLKIQPAELGDSAMYLCASSLAYEQYFGPGTRLTVT.

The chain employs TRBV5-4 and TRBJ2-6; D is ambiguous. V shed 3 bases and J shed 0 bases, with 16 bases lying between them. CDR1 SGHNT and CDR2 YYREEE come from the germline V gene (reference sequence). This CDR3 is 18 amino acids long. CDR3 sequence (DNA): TGTGCCAGCAGCTCAGGACCGTTGCATCCCTCTGGGGCCAACGTCCTGACTTTC. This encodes CASSSGPLHPSGANVLTF.

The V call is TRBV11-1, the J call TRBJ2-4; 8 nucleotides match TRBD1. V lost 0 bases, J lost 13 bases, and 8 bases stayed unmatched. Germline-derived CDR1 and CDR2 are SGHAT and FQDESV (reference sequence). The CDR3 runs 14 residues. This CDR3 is CASSLASGTGQQYF. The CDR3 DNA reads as TGTGCCAGCAGCTTAGCCTCCGGGACAGGACAACAGTACTTC.

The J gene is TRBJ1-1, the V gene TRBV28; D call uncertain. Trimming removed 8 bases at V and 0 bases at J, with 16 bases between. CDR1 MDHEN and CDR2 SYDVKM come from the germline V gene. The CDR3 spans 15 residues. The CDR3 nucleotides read TGTGCCAGCTACACGGGGTCGATTTTGAACACTGAAGCTTTCTTT. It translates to CASYTGSILNTEAFF.

DNA of the CDR3: TGTGCCAGCAAGGGACTATTCTACAATGAGCAGTTCTTC. Encoded protein: CASKGLFYNEQFF. This rearrangement joins TRBV27 to TRBJ2-1; 7 bases fit TRBD2. This CDR3 comprises 13 residues. CDR1 and CDR2 (germline): MNHEY, SMNVEV (reference sequence). The ends lost 7 bases at V and 3 bases at J; junction bases unmatched: 3.

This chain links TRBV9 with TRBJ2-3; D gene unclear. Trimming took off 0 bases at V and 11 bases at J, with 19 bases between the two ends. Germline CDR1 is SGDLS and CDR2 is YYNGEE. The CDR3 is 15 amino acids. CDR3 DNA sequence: TGTGCCAGCAGCGTAGCTTTGGAGTCACGGGTCGAGCAGTATTTT. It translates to CASSVALESRVEQYF.

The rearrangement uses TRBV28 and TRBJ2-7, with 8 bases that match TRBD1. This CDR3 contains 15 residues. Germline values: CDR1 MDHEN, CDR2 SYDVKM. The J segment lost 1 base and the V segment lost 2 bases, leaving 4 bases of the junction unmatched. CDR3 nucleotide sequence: TGTGCCAGCAGTTTACCCGACAGGGGTTCCTACGAGCAGTACTTC. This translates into CASSLPDRGSYEQYF.

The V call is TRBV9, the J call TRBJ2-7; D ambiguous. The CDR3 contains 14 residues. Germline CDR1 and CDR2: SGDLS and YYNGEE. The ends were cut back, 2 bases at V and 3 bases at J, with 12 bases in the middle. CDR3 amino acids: CASSVSVVGYEQYF. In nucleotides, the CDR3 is TGTGCCAGCAGCGTGAGCGTGGTGGGCTACGAGCAGTACTTC. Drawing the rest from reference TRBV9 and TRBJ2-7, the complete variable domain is DSGVTQTPKHLITATGQRVTLRCSPRSGDLSVYWYQQSLDQGLQFLIQYYNGEERAKGNILERFSAQQFPDLHSELNLSSLELGDSALYFCASSVSVVGYEQYFGPGTRLTVT.

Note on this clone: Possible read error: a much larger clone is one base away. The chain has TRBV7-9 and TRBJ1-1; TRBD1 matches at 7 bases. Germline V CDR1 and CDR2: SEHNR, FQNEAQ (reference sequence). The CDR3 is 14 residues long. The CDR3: CASSSTDRNIEAFF. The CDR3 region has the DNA TGTGCCAGCAGCTCAACGGACAGGAACATTGAAGCTTTCTTT. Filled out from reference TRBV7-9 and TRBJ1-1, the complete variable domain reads DTGVSQNPRHKITKRGQNVTFRCDPISEHNRLYWYRQTLGQGPEFLTYFQNEAQLEKSRLLSDRFSAERPKGSFSTLEIQRTEQGDSAMYLCASSSTDRNIEAFFGQGTRLTVV.